This TCR beta chain was obtained from a study of Ad26.COV2.S vaccination and SARS-CoV-2 variants (dated by TCRdb to the early 2020s). About the investigation overall: Vaccine-arm donors came from COV1001, a multicentre, randomized, double-blind, placebo-controlled phase I-IIa trial of Ad26.COV2.S in healthy adults. Ad26.COV2.S was given intramuscularly at 5x10^10 or 1x10^11 viral particles, as a single shot or as two shots 56 days apart. Sequencing of the TCRbeta repertoire served to evaluate the specificity and breadth of SARS-CoV-2-reactive T cell receptors following Ad26.COV2.S vaccination. The TCR-sequenced set comprised roughly 30 samples: around 20 Ad26.COV2.S vaccine recipients, 5 placebo recipients and 8 SARS-CoV-2 convalescent individuals. Trial participants were randomized into five groups of five, in which low-dose or high-dose Ad26.COV2.S was given once or twice, or placebo was given on both occasions. Investigators remained blinded to trial group allocation during experiments and outcome assessment. Paper-wide results and their limitations: The study lacked the statistical power to compare responses across vaccine doses or regimens. After vaccination, spike-specific CD8+ and CD4+ T cell responses were reported to show substantial breadth. Spike-specific TCR breadth was higher in Ad26.COV2.S recipients than in placebo recipients (P = 0.0014). Vaccine and placebo recipients had similar non-spike TCR breadth, a finding consistent with the vaccine containing only spike. It was noted by the authors that total T cell responses may have been underestimated by the TCR breadth and depth analyses.

This sample's treatment or condition label indicates: around 19 received Ad26.COV2.S at low or high dose, single or two shots; 5 received placebo; per-sample allocation not given. For vaccine and placebo recipients, the sequenced repertoires came from samples collected on day 63 after the first injection. Between 29 July and 7 August 2020, Cohort 1b enrolled some 25 adults aged 18-55 years at one site in Boston, USA. Ad26.COV2.S consisted of a replication-incompetent adenovirus type 26 vector by which a prefusion-stabilized SARS-CoV-2 spike protein from the original Wuhan strain was expressed. Deletion took 0 bases off V and 5 bases off J, with a span of 5 bases between the germline ends. CDR1 and CDR2 are read off the germline V gene as SGHRS and YFSETQ. Measured from the cysteine to the phenylalanine, the CDR3 is 12 residues long. Only the CDR3 part of the read is kept: 36 bases, read in frame from the first base.

In regard to this clone: The antigen it recognizes is unknown. Base qualities are not at hand, and no much larger clone is one base apart.

The immunoSEQ Assay was the method used to sequence TCRbeta CDR3 regions. After extraction, genomic DNA underwent amplification by bias-controlled multiplex PCR, followed by high-throughput sequencing. The authors' analysis ran thus. To quantify the absolute abundance of every unique TCRbeta CDR3 region, sequences were collapsed and filtered. Usable DNA was measured by amplifying reference genes present in all nucleated cells, and TCRbeta template counts were normalized to that usable DNA to estimate T cell fraction. Repertoire TCRs were annotated as SARS-CoV-2-specific by exact matching of V gene, CDR3 amino acid sequence and J gene to a known reactive TCR set. The reference SARS-CoV-2 TCR set was derived from MIRA and filtered for enrichment in COVID-19-positive ImmuneCODE repertoires, a step that removed public or cross-reactive TCRs. Using the MIRA antigens, annotated TCRs were further analysed by specific ORF or by position within an ORF. Depth was the summed frequency of annotated unique rearrangements, while breadth was defined as annotated unique rearrangements over total unique productive rearrangements. Group comparisons of TCR breadth used two-sided Wilcoxon rank-sum tests. Drawn from immuneACCESS, this table holds only the in-frame rearrangements with V and J called that TCRdb kept. Clones are partly lost; checked studies trace under half to an unresolved V gene and leave the rest unexplained. The DNA gave D and trimming, while V, J and clone size come from that table. This sample has about 320,000 clones in its table, and around 85% of those were observed once. The biggest ten clones account for under 2.5% of the sample.

The chain links TRBV5-1 with TRBJ1-2, with no D gene named confidently. Specimen: peripheral blood, collected in a trial of Ad26.COV2.S vaccine versus placebo. The TCR sequence derives from a person aged 18 to 65 who received the Ad26.COV2.S COVID-19 vaccine or a placebo. The CDR3 sequence is CASSLEAYGYTF. The nucleotide sequence reads as follows: TGCGCCAGCAGCTTGGAGGCTTATGGCTACACCTTC.